Listed here are 23 T cell receptor beta chains from one sample, sequenced in a study of OX40 agonist ivuxolimab in advanced cancers. Measured with immunoSEQ multiplex PCR; TCRdb has only the in-frame clones, and not every one. Of 70,000 or so clones in the sample, approximately 81% were seen once. The sample in question was CD4+ or CD8+ T cells sorted from blood, obtained in a trial of the OX40 agonist ivuxolimab. The receptors were gathered from an adult with an advanced solid tumor such as melanoma, head and neck, liver or kidney cancer.

This chain links TRBV7-9 with TRBJ2-5; TRBD1 aligns across 7 bases. The length of the CDR3 is 15 residues. Germline values: CDR1 SEHNR, CDR2 FQNEAQ (reference sequence). The J segment lost 2 bases and the V segment lost 3 bases, leaving 6 bases of the junction unmatched. CDR3 sequence (DNA): TGTGCCAGCAGCTTTCCCCGGGACAGACAAGAGACCCAGTACTTC. This encodes CASSFPRDRQETQYF.

V and J are TRBV11-2 and TRBJ2-7; D possibly uses TRBD1 or TRBD2 (5 bases each). V was pared by 3 bases and J by 6 bases, with 12 bases between. Germline-derived CDR1 and CDR2 are SGHAT and FQNNGV. This CDR3 is built from 13 residues. The CDR3 here is CASSFLREREQYF. In DNA form, the CDR3 reads TGTGCCAGCAGCTTTCTCAGGGAGCGCGAGCAGTACTTC.

J is TRBJ1-3 and V is TRBV9; D uncertain. Trimming took off 3 bases at V and 3 bases at J, with 7 bases between the two ends. The CDR3 is 13 residues long. CDR1 SGDLS and CDR2 YYNGEE come from the germline V gene. The CDR3 nucleotides read TGTGCCAGCAGCGCTGGGCGTGGAAACACCATATATTTT. Its protein is CASSAGRGNTIYF.

This chain joins TRBV4-1 and TRBJ1-5; weak D call: TRBD1 (6 bases). CDR1 and CDR2 (germline): MGHRA, YSYEKL. There are 14 residues in the CDR3. V lost 1 base and J 8 bases, leaving 12 bases between the germline ends. The CDR3 reads CASSQAGGGEPQHF. The CDR3 nucleotides are TGCGCCAGCAGCCAAGCCGGGGGCGGAGAGCCCCAGCATTTT.

The V gene is TRBV2, the J gene TRBJ1-2, with D possibly matching TRBD1 (5 bases). The length of the CDR3 is 14 residues. Germline V gene lookup returns CDR1 SNHLY and CDR2 FYNNEI. Trimming pared 5 bases from V and 8 bases from J, leaving 18 bases between. CDR3 loop: CASSPHQGRGGYTF. CDR3 sequence (DNA): TGTGCCAGCAGTCCCCATCAGGGTAGGGGCGGCTACACCTTC. Using reference TRBV2 and TRBJ1-2 for the parts outside the CDR3, the full variable domain is EPEVTQTPSHQVTQMGQEVILRCVPISNHLYFYWYRQILGQKVEFLVSFYNNEISEKSEIFDDQFSVERPDGSNFTLKIRSTKLEDSAMYFCASSPHQGRGGYTFGSGTRLTVV.

The chain has TRBV18 and TRBJ2-7; maybe TRBD2 (6 bases). The V end lost 2 bases, the J end lost 0 bases, and 14 bases lay between the germline ends. The germline CDR1 and CDR2 sequences are KGHSH and LQKENI. The CDR3 consists of 16 residues. The CDR3 protein is CASSPLGGLSSYEQYF. The DNA of the CDR3 is TGTGCCAGCTCACCATTGGGGGGTCTTAGCTCCTACGAGCAGTACTTC. Drawing the rest from reference TRBV18 and TRBJ2-7, the complete variable domain is NAGVMQNPRHLVRRRGQEARLRCSPMKGHSHVYWYRQLPEEGLKFMVYLQKENIIDESGMPKERFSAEFPKEGPSILRIQQVVRGDSAAYFCASSPLGGLSSYEQYFGPGTRLTVT.

CDR3 sequence: CASSSGTGDYNEQFF. The CDR3 DNA reads as TGTGCCAGCAGCTCCGGGACAGGGGACTACAATGAGCAGTTCTTC. This rearrangement joins TRBV28 to TRBJ2-1, with TRBD1 matching over 10 bases. J was trimmed by 3 bases and V by 6 bases; bases with no gene match: 5. Germline CDR1 is MDHEN and CDR2 is SYDVKM. This CDR3 is built from 15 residues.

This rearrangement joins TRBV19 to TRBJ2-2; no firm D call. From germline, CDR1 is LNHDA and CDR2 SQIVND (reference sequence). V lost 2 bases and J 4 bases, leaving 11 bases between the germline ends. CDR3 length equals 15 residues. CDR3 region: CASSIRSSSTGELFF. DNA of the CDR3: TGTGCCAGTAGTATAAGGTCCTCGAGCACCGGGGAGCTGTTTTTT.

The V and J genes are TRBV19 and TRBJ1-5; 7 bases map to TRBD1. This CDR3 spans 17 amino acids. V lost 4 bases to trimming and J lost 6 bases; unmatched junction nucleotides: 15. CDR1 is LNHDA and CDR2 is SQIVND in the germline V gene (reference sequence). For the CDR3, the DNA is TGTGCCAGTAGTAACCTCCAACAGGGGATAGGGGGTCAGCCCCAGCATTTT. Protein sequence: CASSNLQQGIGGQPQHF.

CDR3 sequence reads: CATSGTSGGATDTQYF. The CDR3 region has the DNA TGTGCCACCTCGGGAACTAGCGGGGGGGCAACAGATACGCAGTATTTT. V usage is TRBV21-1 and J usage is TRBJ2-3; the table's TRBD2 call for D was not verified on the DNA. TRBV21-1 corresponds to a pseudogene. The CDR3 runs to 16 residues.

The CDR3 protein is CATSRVRQGGYEQYF. In DNA form, the CDR3 reads TGTGCCACCAGCAGAGTCAGACAGGGCGGGTACGAGCAGTACTTC. The V and J genes are TRBV15 and TRBJ2-7; 7 positions match TRBD1. Germline lookup yields CDR1 LNHNV and CDR2 YYDKDF (reference sequence). Trimming cost V 1 base and J 4 bases; bases outside gene matches: 7. This CDR3 spans 15 amino acids.

The chain carries TRBV7-3 and TRBJ2-1, with D unresolved. The CDR3 loop spans 13 amino acids. Germline CDR1 reads SGHTA; CDR2 reads FQGTGA. V shed 5 bases and J shed 10 bases, with 15 bases lying between them. The CDR3 DNA reads TGTGCCAGCAGCCCTTCCCAGGAGTTGGAGCAGTTCTTC. Protein: CASSPSQELEQFF.

This sequence joins TRBV7-8 and TRBJ1-5, with 7 positions matching TRBD1. V trimming: 0 bases; J trimming: 1 base; junction bases outside the gene matches: 9. Germline CDR1 is SGHVS and CDR2 is FQNEAQ. The CDR3 contains 18 residues. In nucleotides, the CDR3 is TGTGCCAGCAGCTTAGCGGGCGGCAGGGGGAGAAGCAATCAGCCCCAGCATTTT. Translation: CASSLAGGRGRSNQPQHF.

This chain connects TRBV5-1 to TRBJ1-2; possibly TRBD1 for D (5 bases). The ends were cut back, 4 bases at V and 3 bases at J, with 19 bases in the middle. The length of the CDR3 is 16 residues. Germline loops: CDR1 SGHRS, CDR2 YFSETQ. CDR3 DNA sequence: TGCGCCAGCAGCCCAGGGACCGGAGGATGGGACTATGGCTACACCTTC. This encodes CASSPGTGGWDYGYTF.

CDR3 in DNA: TGTGCCAGCTCACCGGCTTTACCCACCGGGGAGCTGTTTTTT. Its protein product is CASSPALPTGELFF. The J gene is TRBJ2-2, the V gene TRBV18; unclear D gene. The CDR3 sequence is 14 residues long. Germline CDR1 and CDR2: KGHSH and LQKENI. Trimming shortened V by 3 bases and J by 4 bases, and 9 bases separated the two germline ends.

This chain uses TRBV30 with TRBJ2-1, with D hard to call. Between the trimmed V and J ends, which lost 2 bases and 7 bases, there was a span of 9 bases. The length of the CDR3 is 12 residues. Per the germline V gene, CDR1 is GTSNPN and CDR2 is SVGIG (reference sequence). The CDR3 spells CAWSPQANEQFF. The CDR3 region has the DNA TGTGCCTGGAGTCCCCAGGCAAATGAGCAGTTCTTC.

This clone was seen just once. V gene TRBV10-3 combines with J gene TRBJ2-7, with 11 bases that match TRBD2. Trimming took 6 bases from V and 7 from J; bases not matched to a gene: 11. Germline V gene lookup returns CDR1 ENHRY and CDR2 SYGVKD. The CDR3 is 15 residues long. The CDR3 nucleotides are TGTGCCATCAGCCACCTAGCGGGGGGAATAGGGGAGCAGTACTTC. It translates to CAISHLAGGIGEQYF.

The chain links TRBV5-5 to TRBJ1-5, with 7 bases matching TRBD1. Per the germline V gene, CDR1 is SGHKS and CDR2 is YYEKEE (reference sequence). V gave up 0 bases and J gave up 4 bases; unmatched junction bases: 7. The CDR3 totals 16 residues. The DNA for the CDR3 is TGTGCCAGCAGCTTGGGTACAGGGGCGTCTAATCAGCCCCAGCATTTT. Encoded protein: CASSLGTGASNQPQHF.

V is TRBV28 and J is TRBJ1-5; D might be TRBD1 (5 bases). This CDR3 is 19 amino acids long. Germline-derived CDR1 and CDR2 are MDHEN and SYDVKM. V was trimmed by 2 bases and J by 13 bases, leaving 33 bases between them. This CDR3 is CASSLGRGQGTNQPQLQHF. The CDR3, as DNA: TGTGCCAGCAGTTTAGGGCGGGGCCAGGGAACAAATCAGCCCCAGCTACAGCATTTT.

The chain is built from TRBV19 and TRBJ2-3; 7 bases map to TRBD1. Germline-derived CDR1 and CDR2 are LNHDA and SQIVND (reference sequence). With V trimmed by 2 bases and J by 0 bases, 2 bases remained unmatched. The CDR3 covers 15 residues. The CDR3 DNA sequence: TGTGCCAGTAGTATACCGACAGGGAGCACAGATACGCAGTATTTT. Protein: CASSIPTGSTDTQYF.

The rearrangement uses TRBV19 and TRBJ2-3; perhaps D is TRBD1 or TRBD2 (5 bases each). The CDR3 spans 15 residues. The V end was cut by 3 bases, the J end by 1 base, with 11 bases between. CDR1 and CDR2 from the germline V gene are LNHDA and SQIVND (reference sequence). CDR3: CASSIGTYGTDTQYF. The CDR3, as DNA: TGTGCCAGTAGTATCGGGACGTACGGCACAGATACGCAGTATTTT.

The chain has TRBV5-1 and TRBJ2-2, with 7 bases fitting TRBD1. The V segment lost 2 bases and the J segment 0 bases; nucleotides outside the gene matches: 4. Germline values: CDR1 SGHRS, CDR2 YFSETQ. There are 16 residues in the CDR3. For the CDR3, the DNA is TGCGCCAGCAGCTTAGAGGGACAGACGAACACCGGGGAGCTGTTTTTT. Translated, it gives CASSLEGQTNTGELFF.

The rearrangement joins TRBV7-9 to TRBJ1-4, with TRBD1 identical over 7 bases. Trimming removed 5 bases from V and 4 bases from J; junction bases left unmatched: 4. The CDR3 contains 14 residues. Germline V gene sequence: CDR1 SEHNR, CDR2 FQNEAQ (reference sequence). CDR3 loop: CASSPGQLNEKLFF. The CDR3 region has the DNA TGTGCCAGCAGCCCGGGACAGCTTAATGAAAAACTGTTTTTT.